This T cell receptor (beta chain) was sequenced during a study of CD8 T cells in ankylosing spondylitis. MiXCR, applied by TCRdb to the 5' RACE reads, yields one record per CDR3 protein. The table lists just over 300,000 distinct CDR3 sequences, about a fifth of them singletons. Germline CDR1 and CDR2: SGHTA and FQGNSA. The ends were cut back, 5 bases at V and 4 bases at J, with 9 bases in the middle. The CDR3 sequence is 14 residues long. This sequence originates from a female donor with ankylosing spondylitis or in good health (not recorded which). The sequencing sample was made of blood, either unsorted or a sorted T cell fraction (not recorded which). The chain employs TRBV7-2 and TRBJ2-6; D is unresolved. The CDR3 DNA reads as TGTGCCAGCAGCGACCGGACGGGGGCCAACGTCCTGACTTTC. Translating gives CASSDRTGANVLTF.